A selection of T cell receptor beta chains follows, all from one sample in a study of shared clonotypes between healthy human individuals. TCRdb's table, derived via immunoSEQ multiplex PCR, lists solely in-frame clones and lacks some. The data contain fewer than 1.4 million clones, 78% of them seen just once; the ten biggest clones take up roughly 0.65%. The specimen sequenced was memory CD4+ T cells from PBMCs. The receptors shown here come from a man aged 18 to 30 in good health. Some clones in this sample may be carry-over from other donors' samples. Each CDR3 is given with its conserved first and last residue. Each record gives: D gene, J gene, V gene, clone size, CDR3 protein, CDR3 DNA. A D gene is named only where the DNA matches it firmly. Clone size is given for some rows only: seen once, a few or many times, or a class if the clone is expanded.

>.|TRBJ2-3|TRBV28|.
CASSLLGDTQYF
TGTGCCAGCAGTTTATTGGGAGATACGCAGTATTTT
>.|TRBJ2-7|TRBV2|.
CASSVDRNYEQYF
TGTGCCAGCAGTGTTGACAGGAACTACGAGCAGTACTTC
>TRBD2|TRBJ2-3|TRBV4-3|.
CASSQGLEADTQYF
TGCGCCAGCAGCCAGGGACTAGAGGCAGATACGCAGTATTTT
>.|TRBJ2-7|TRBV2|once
CASTPAPGTYEQYF
TGTGCCAGCACCCCTGCGCCAGGGACCTACGAGCAGTACTTC
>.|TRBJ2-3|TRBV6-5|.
CASSYGAGATDTQYF
TGTGCCAGCAGTTATGGGGCCGGAGCCACAGATACGCAGTATTTT
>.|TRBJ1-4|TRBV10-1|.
CASSVTRTDEKLFF
TGCGCCAGCTCAGTGACGAGGACGGACGAAAAACTGTTTTTT
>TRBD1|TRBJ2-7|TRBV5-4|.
CASSLGQNYEQYF
TGTGCCAGCAGCCTGGGACAGAACTACGAGCAGTACTTC
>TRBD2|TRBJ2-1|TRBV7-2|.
CASSQGLADNEQFF
TGTGCCAGCAGCCAGGGACTAGCGGACAATGAGCAGTTCTTC
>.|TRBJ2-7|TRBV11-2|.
CASSFGSGGTSYEQYF
TGTGCCAGCAGCTTCGGGTCAGGGGGGACCTCCTACGAGCAGTACTTC
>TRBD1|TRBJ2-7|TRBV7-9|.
CASSLATGSYEQYF
TGTGCCAGCAGCTTAGCGACAGGGTCCTACGAGCAGTACTTC
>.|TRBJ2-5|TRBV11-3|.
CASSRDQETQYF
TGTGCCAGCTCGCGGGATCAGGAGACCCAGTACTTC
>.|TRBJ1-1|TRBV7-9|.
CASSLAGRNTEAFF
TGTGCCAGCAGCTTGGCCGGGAGGAACACTGAAGCTTTCTTT
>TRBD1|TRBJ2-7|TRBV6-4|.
CASSPRQGHEQYF
TGTGCCAGCAGTCCGCGACAGGGCCACGAGCAGTACTTC
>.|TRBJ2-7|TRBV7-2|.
CASSQTGYEQYF
TGTGCCAGCAGCCAGACAGGCTACGAGCAGTACTTC
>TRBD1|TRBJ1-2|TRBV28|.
CASTARTGDGNGYTF
TGTGCCAGCACCGCACGGACAGGGGACGGGAATGGCTACACCTTC
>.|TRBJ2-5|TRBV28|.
CASRATPGLQETQYF
TGTGCCAGCAGAGCCACCCCGGGACTCCAAGAGACCCAGTACTTC
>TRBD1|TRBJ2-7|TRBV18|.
CASSPGTGDYEQYF
TGTGCCAGCTCACCAGGGACAGGGGACTACGAGCAGTACTTC
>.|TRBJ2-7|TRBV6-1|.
CASSSRTDSYEQYF
TGTGCCAGCAGTTCACGGACAGACTCCTACGAGCAGTACTTC
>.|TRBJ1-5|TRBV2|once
CASGISGSYSNQPQHF
TGTGCCAGCGGGATTAGCGGGTCCTATAGCAATCAGCCCCAGCATTTT
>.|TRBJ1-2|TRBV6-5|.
CASNPGRRNYGYTF
TGTGCCAGCAACCCTGGACGGAGAAACTATGGCTACACCTTC
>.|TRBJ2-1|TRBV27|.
CASRDTSSYNEQFF
TGTGCCAGCAGGGATACCAGCTCCTACAATGAGCAGTTCTTC
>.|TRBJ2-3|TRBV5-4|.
CASSLRSNVGDTQYF
TGTGCCAGCAGCTTGCGATCGAATGTGGGCGATACGCAGTATTTT
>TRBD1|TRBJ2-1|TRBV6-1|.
CASRTGYFYNEQFF
TGTGCCAGCAGGACAGGGTACTTTTACAATGAGCAGTTCTTC
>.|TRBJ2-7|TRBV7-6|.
CASSPVSPGIAYEQYF
TGTGCCAGCAGCCCTGTTAGCCCGGGAATAGCCTACGAGCAGTACTTC
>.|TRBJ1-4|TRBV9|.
CASSGGLNEKLFF
TGTGCCAGCAGCGGGGGGCTCAATGAAAAACTGTTTTTT
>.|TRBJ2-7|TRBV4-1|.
CASSQGGRRQYF
TGCGCCAGCAGCCAGGGTGGGCGGCGGCAGTACTTC
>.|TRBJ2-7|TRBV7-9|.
CASSSRPGTSKGDYEQYF
TGTGCCAGCAGCTCTCGACCTGGGACTTCGAAAGGGGACTACGAGCAGTACTTC
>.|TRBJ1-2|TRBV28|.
CASSFGEYGYTF
TGTGCCAGCAGTTTCGGAGAGTATGGCTACACCTTC
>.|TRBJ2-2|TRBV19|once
CASSFGQNTGELFF
TGTGCCAGTAGTTTCGGACAGAACACCGGGGAGCTGTTTTTT
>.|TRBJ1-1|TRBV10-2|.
CASSGEGRTEAFF
TGCGCCAGCAGTGGGGAGGGGCGGACTGAAGCTTTCTTT
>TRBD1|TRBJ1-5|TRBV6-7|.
CASRLGQGGEQPQHF
TGTGCCAGCAGATTAGGTCAGGGGGGGGAACAGCCCCAGCATTTT
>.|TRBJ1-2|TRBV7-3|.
CASSPGGALGGYTF
TGTGCCAGCAGCCCAGGAGGGGCTCTAGGGGGCTACACCTTC
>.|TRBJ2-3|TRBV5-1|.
CASSRMWAPDTQYF
TGCGCCAGCAGCAGGATGTGGGCCCCAGATACGCAGTATTTT
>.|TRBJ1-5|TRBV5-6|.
CASSFDRGGSQPQHF
TGTGCCAGCAGCTTCGACCGGGGTGGTAGTCAGCCCCAGCATTTT
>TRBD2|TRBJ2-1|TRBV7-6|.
CASSLFARGSENEQFF
TGTGCCAGCAGCTTATTCGCACGCGGGAGTGAGAATGAGCAGTTCTTC